A selection of T cell receptor beta chains follows, all from one sample in a study of beta chain features in type 1 diabetes. Here immunoSEQ multiplex PCR was the method, and the copy in TCRdb shows in-frame clones only, minus some. The table lists under 550,000 clones, 11% of them singletons. Sequencing was done on a sample of naive CD4+ T cells from blood. These receptors were taken from a young woman in good health. Each CDR3 is given with its conserved first and last residue. Each record gives: clone size, D gene, V gene, J gene, CDR3 DNA, CDR3 protein. D genes are given only for firm matches. Only part of the rows carry a size: once, few, many, or a class if the clone is expanded.

.	.	TRBV5-1	TRBJ2-2	TGCGCCAGCAGCTTGGGGAACACCGGGGAGCTGTTTTTT	CASSLGNTGELFF
many	.	TRBV15	TRBJ2-5	TGTGCCACCAGCAGACTGCGCCAAGAGACCCAGTACTTC	CATSRLRQETQYF
few	.	TRBV5-1	TRBJ2-1	TGCGCCAGCAGCCACCAGGCTGGCAGGAGAGCCAGAAATGAGCAGTTCTTC	CASSHQAGRRARNEQFF
.	.	TRBV7-3	TRBJ2-2	TGTGCCAGCAGCCCGCTCCGGGTCGGCGGGGAGCTGTTTTTT	CASSPLRVGGELFF
many	.	TRBV29-1	TRBJ2-1	TGCAGCGTTCGGTGGTGGGACAATGAGCAGTTCTTC	CSVRWWDNEQFF
few	.	TRBV19	TRBJ2-7	TGTGCCACCCTGGGGGGGGCGGCCTACGAGCAGTACTTC	CATLGGAAYEQYF
many	.	TRBV21-1	TRBJ2-3	TGTGCCATCTGGGACAGGGAGGTTTTGGGAGATACGCAGTATTTT	CAIWDREVLGDTQYF
few	.	TRBV30	TRBJ2-1	TGTGCCTGGAGTGGCCTCGGGGCTAGGAGCGGGGAGCAGTTCTTC	CAWSGLGARSGEQFF
few	TRBD1	TRBV14	TRBJ2-1	TGTGCCAGCAGCCAAACCGGGACAGCCAATGAGCAGTTCTTC	CASSQTGTANEQFF
.	TRBD2	TRBV7-8	TRBJ2-7	TGTGCCAGCAGTCATTACTTTCTGGCGGGAGGCCTTAGCTACGAGCAGTACTTC	CASSHYFLAGGLSYEQYF
.	.	TRBV27	TRBJ2-1	TGTGCCAGCAGTTTACGGTGGGGGTACGCAATTGAGCAGTTCTTC	CASSLRWGYAIEQFF
few	.	TRBV28	TRBJ1-2	TGTGCCAGCAGTTTGGTAGGAACTGGTGGCTACACCTTC	CASSLVGTGGYTF
few	.	TRBV5-1	TRBJ1-1	TGCGCCAGCAGCTGGATTACAGGGAAGAACACTGAAGCTTTCTTT	CASSWITGKNTEAFF
.	.	TRBV9	TRBJ1-2	TGTGCCAGCAGCACCCGACAGCATGGCTACACCTTC	CASSTRQHGYTF
few	.	TRBV7-6	TRBJ2-3	TGTGCCAGCAGCGTAGGCCTTGGGCCCTCAGATACGCAGTATTTT	CASSVGLGPSDTQYF
.	.	TRBV7-2	TRBJ1-4	TGTGCCAGCAGCGCAACAGGGATTAATGAAAAACTGTTTTTT	CASSATGINEKLFF
few	TRBD2	TRBV4-1	TRBJ2-1	TGCGCCAGCAGCCCCCTAGCGGGGGCCCGCTCCTACAATGAGCAGTTCTTC	CASSPLAGARSYNEQFF
.	.	TRBV5-1	TRBJ2-5	TGCGCCAGCAGCTCCACGGTGACAGCCCAAGAGACCCAGTACTTC	CASSSTVTAQETQYF
few	.	TRBV6-6	TRBJ1-2	TGTGCCAGCAGTTTGACAGCTGGCTACACCTTC	CASSLTAGYTF
few	.	TRBV7-2	TRBJ2-5	TGTGCCAGCAGCTTGAACAGGGTCGGGGAGACCCAGTACTTC	CASSLNRVGETQYF
.	.	TRBV7-2	TRBJ2-7	TGTGCCAGCAGCTCCGGGGCCTACGAGCAGTACTTC	CASSSGAYEQYF
.	.	TRBV4-1	TRBJ2-5	TGCGCCAGCAGCTGGACAGCGGGGGAGACCCAGTACTTC	CASSWTAGETQYF
.	.	TRBV5-6	TRBJ2-2	TGTGCCAGCAGCAACGGGTACACCGGGGAGCTGTTTTTT	CASSNGYTGELFF
.	.	TRBV7-9	TRBJ2-5	TGTGCCAGCAGCTTAGAATGGCGGGTCCAAGAGACCCAGTACTTC	CASSLEWRVQETQYF
few	TRBD1	TRBV4-1	TRBJ1-4	TGCGCCAGCAGCCTTATGACCGGGACAGGGAATGAAAAACTGTTTTTT	CASSLMTGTGNEKLFF
few	.	TRBV19	TRBJ2-7	TGTGCCAGTAGGACCGGGACGTCGTACGAGCAGTACTTC	CASRTGTSYEQYF
few	TRBD2	TRBV4-3	TRBJ2-3	TGCGCCAGCAGCGAAGCGCGACTAGCGGGAGGGCGCACAGATACGCAGTATTTT	CASSEARLAGGRTDTQYF
few	TRBD1	TRBV14	TRBJ2-2	TGTGCCAGCAGCCAAGTTCCCGGGACAGTCACCGGGGAGCTGTTTTTT	CASSQVPGTVTGELFF
.	.	TRBV9	TRBJ1-2	TGTGCCAGCAGCACAGAGGTGGGTGGCTACACCTTC	CASSTEVGGYTF
.	TRBD1	TRBV6-6	TRBJ1-1	TGTGCCAGCAGTTATCAGGGGGAAAGCACTGAAGCTTTCTTT	CASSYQGESTEAFF
.	.	TRBV27	TRBJ1-5	TGTGCCAGCAGTCCCTGGGACCATATTCAGCCCCAGCATTTT	CASSPWDHIQPQHF
few	.	TRBV20-1	TRBJ1-4	TGCAGTGCTGGAGGAACGGGAAAACTGTTTTTT	CSAGGTGKLFF
.	TRBD1	TRBV7-9	TRBJ2-3	TGTGCCAGCAGCCCACATTACAGGGGAGATACGCAGTATTTT	CASSPHYRGDTQYF
.	.	TRBV14	TRBJ2-3	TGTGCCAGCAGCCAAGGAGTCGCGCAGTATTTT	CASSQGVAQYF
.	.	TRBV10-3	TRBJ2-7	TGTGCCATCAATGGCGTACGGGAGCAGTACTTC	CAINGVREQYF